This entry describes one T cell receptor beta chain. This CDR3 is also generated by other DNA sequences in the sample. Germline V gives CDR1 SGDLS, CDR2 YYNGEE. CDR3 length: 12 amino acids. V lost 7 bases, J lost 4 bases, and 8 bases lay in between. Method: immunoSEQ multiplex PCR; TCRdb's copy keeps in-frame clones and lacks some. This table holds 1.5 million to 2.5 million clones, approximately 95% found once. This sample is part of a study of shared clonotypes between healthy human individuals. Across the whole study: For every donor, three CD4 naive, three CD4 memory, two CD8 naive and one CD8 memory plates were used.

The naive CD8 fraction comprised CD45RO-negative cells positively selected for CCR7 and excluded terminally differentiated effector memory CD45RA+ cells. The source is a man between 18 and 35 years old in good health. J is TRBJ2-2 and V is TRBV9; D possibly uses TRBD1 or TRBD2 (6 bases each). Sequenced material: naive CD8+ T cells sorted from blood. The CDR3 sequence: CASGGGTGELFF. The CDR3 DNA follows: TGTGCCAGCGGAGGGGGCACCGGGGAGCTGTTTTTT. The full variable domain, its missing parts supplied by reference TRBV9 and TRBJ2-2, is DSGVTQTPKHLITATGQRVTLRCSPRSGDLSVYWYQQSLDQGLQFLIQYYNGEERAKGNILERFSAQQFPDLHSELNLSSLELGDSALYFCASGGGTGELFFGEGSRLTVL.